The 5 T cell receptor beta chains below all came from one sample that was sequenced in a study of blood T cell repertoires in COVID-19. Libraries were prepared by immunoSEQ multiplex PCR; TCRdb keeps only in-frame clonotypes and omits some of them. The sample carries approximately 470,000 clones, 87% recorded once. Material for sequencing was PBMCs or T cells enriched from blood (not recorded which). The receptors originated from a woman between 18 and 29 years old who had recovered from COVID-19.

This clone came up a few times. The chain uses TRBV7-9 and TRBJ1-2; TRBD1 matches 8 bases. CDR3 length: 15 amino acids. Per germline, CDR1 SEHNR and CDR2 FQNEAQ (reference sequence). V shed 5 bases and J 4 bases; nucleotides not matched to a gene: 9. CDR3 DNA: TGTGCCAGCAGCCGCTGGACTGACAGGGGCTATGGCTACACCTTC. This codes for CASSRWTDRGYGYTF.

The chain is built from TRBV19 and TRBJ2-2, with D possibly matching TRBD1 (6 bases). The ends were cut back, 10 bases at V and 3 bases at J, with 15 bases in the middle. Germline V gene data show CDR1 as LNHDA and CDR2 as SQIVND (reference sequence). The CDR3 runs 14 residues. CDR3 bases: TGTGCCACAACCCCAGGGGCCTACACCGGGGAGCTGTTTTTT. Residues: CATTPGAYTGELFF. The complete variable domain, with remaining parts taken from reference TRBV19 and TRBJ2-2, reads DGGITQSPKYLFRKEGQNVTLSCEQNLNHDAMYWYRQDPGQGLRLIYYSQIVNDFQKGDIAEGYSVSREKKESFPLTVTSAQKNPTAFYLCATTPGAYTGELFFGEGSRLTVL.

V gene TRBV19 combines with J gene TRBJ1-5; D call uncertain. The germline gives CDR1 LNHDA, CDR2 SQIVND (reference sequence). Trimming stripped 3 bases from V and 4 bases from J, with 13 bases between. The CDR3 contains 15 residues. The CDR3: CASSIYAAGNQPQHF. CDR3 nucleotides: TGTGCCAGTAGTATCTATGCGGCGGGAAATCAGCCCCAGCATTTT.

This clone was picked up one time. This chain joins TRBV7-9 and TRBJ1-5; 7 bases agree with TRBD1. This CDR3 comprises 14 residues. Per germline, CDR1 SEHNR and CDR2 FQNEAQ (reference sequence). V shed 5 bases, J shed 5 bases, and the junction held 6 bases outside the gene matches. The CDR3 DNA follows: TGTGCCAGCAGCCTCGACAGGGATGATCAGCCCCAGCATTTT. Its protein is CASSLDRDDQPQHF.

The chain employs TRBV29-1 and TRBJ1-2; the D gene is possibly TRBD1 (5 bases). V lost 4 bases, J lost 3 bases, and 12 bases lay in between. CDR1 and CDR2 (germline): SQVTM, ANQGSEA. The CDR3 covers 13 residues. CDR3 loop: CSVGSQGDYGYTF. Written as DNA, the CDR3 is TGCAGCGTTGGGAGCCAGGGTGACTATGGCTACACCTTC.